This is a list of T cell receptor beta chains from one sample in a study of blood T cell repertoires in COVID-19. Sequencing was performed with immunoSEQ multiplex PCR; in TCRdb, only in-frame clones are kept and a portion is missing. The sample consists of some 170,000 clones, around 80% of them appearing once. The sequencing sample was made of peripheral blood. The receptors come from a woman aged 70-85 years with acute or convalescent COVID-19. The CDR3 runs from the conserved cysteine through the conserved F or W. The order of the fields is D gene, J gene, V gene, clone size, CDR3 DNA, CDR3 protein. D genes are given only for firm matches. A row's size may be missing; if present it is once, few, many or a size class.

D: TRBD1
J: TRBJ2-3
V: TRBV2
size: few
DNA: TGTGCCATCTTACGTCCGGGACAGGGGTGGACGGATACAGATACGCAGTATTTT
CDR3: CAILRPGQGWTDTDTQYF

D: TRBD2
J: TRBJ2-2
V: TRBV7-2
size: -
DNA: TGTGCCAGCAGGCTTCCCGGGACTAGCGGCACCGGGGAGCTGTTTTTT
CDR3: CASRLPGTSGTGELFF

D: -
J: TRBJ2-3
V: TRBV7-2
size: -
DNA: TGTGCCAGCAGCCTAGGTTCTAGCACAGATACGCAGTATTTT
CDR3: CASSLGSSTDTQYF

D: TRBD1
J: TRBJ1-1
V: TRBV2
size: -
DNA: TGTGCCAGTCAGGGGGACAGGATGAGCACTGAAGCTTTCTTT
CDR3: CASQGDRMSTEAFF

D: -
J: TRBJ1-4
V: TRBV28
size: -
DNA: TGTGCCAGCACTACTTTGCATATCGAAAAACTGTTTTTT
CDR3: CASTTLHIEKLFF

D: -
J: TRBJ2-7
V: TRBV18
size: -
DNA: TGTGCCAGCTCACCACGGTACGGTACCTACGAGCAGTACTTC
CDR3: CASSPRYGTYEQYF

D: -
J: TRBJ1-6
V: TRBV19
size: -
DNA: TGTGCCACCTCGGAGCTCCATTATAATTCACCCCTCCACTTT
CDR3: CATSELHYNSPLHF

D: TRBD2
J: TRBJ2-2
V: TRBV3-1/TRBV3-2
size: -
DNA: TGTGCCAGCAGCCAAGATCCGGGGGGATCGAACACCGGGGAGCTGTTTTTT
CDR3: CASSQDPGGSNTGELFF

D: -
J: TRBJ2-7
V: TRBV10-3
size: -
DNA: TGTGCCATCAGTGAGGGAGGTAGCAGAAACTCCTACGAGCAGTACTTC
CDR3: CAISEGGSRNSYEQYF

D: TRBD2
J: TRBJ2-7
V: TRBV19
size: -
DNA: TGTGCCAGTAGTAAGCTAGCGGGGGACTCCTACGAGCAGTACTTC
CDR3: CASSKLAGDSYEQYF

D: TRBD2
J: TRBJ2-7
V: TRBV6-5
size: -
DNA: TGTGCCAGCAGTCGAGGCCGACTAGCACCCGGCGAGCAGTACTTC
CDR3: CASSRGRLAPGEQYF

D: TRBD2
J: TRBJ2-7
V: TRBV7-2
size: -
DNA: TGTGCCAGCAGCTTAGAACTAGCGGGAAACTACGAGCAGTACTTC
CDR3: CASSLELAGNYEQYF

D: TRBD1
J: TRBJ1-6
V: TRBV28
size: -
DNA: TGTGCCAGCAGCCCTCGCGACAGGGAGAGATCACCCCTCCACTTT
CDR3: CASSPRDRERSPLHF

D: -
J: TRBJ1-4
V: TRBV30
size: few
DNA: TGTGCCTGGAAGAGAGGACAGTTCGAGAAGGAACTGTTTTTT
CDR3: CAWKRGQFEKELFF

D: TRBD1
J: TRBJ1-6
V: TRBV4-3
size: -
DNA: TGCGCCAGCAGCCAAGATGGGACAGTCTTGAATTCACCCCTCCACTTT
CDR3: CASSQDGTVLNSPLHF

D: -
J: TRBJ1-2
V: TRBV4-3
size: -
DNA: TGCGCCAGCAGCCAAGATCTGGGGGGGACCCCTAACTATGGCTACACCTTC
CDR3: CASSQDLGGTPNYGYTF

D: -
J: TRBJ2-3
V: TRBV25-1
size: -
DNA: TGTGCCAGCAGTGCCCTACTAGTCACAGATACGCAGTATTTT
CDR3: CASSALLVTDTQYF

D: -
J: TRBJ1-2
V: TRBV6-5
size: -
DNA: TGTGCCAGCAGTTCGAGGGAGAACTATGGCTACACCTTC
CDR3: CASSSRENYGYTF

D: -
J: TRBJ2-5
V: TRBV29-1
size: -
DNA: TGCAGCGTTGTCGAACTCATAGCTCAAGAGACCCAGTACTTC
CDR3: CSVVELIAQETQYF

D: -
J: TRBJ1-6
V: TRBV11-2
size: -
DNA: TGTGCCAGCAGCCGAGAGCTCTATAATTCACCCCTCCACTTT
CDR3: CASSRELYNSPLHF

D: -
J: TRBJ1-1
V: TRBV6-1
size: -
DNA: TGTGCCAGCAGTGAACAGGCAGGGGAGAACACTGAAGCTTTCTTT
CDR3: CASSEQAGENTEAFF

D: TRBD1
J: TRBJ1-5
V: TRBV6-5
size: -
DNA: TGTGCCAGCGGGGACAGACAGGGGTATCAGCCCCAGCATTTT
CDR3: CASGDRQGYQPQHF

D: -
J: TRBJ1-2
V: TRBV2
size: -
DNA: TGTGCCAGCAGTCGACGGGTCTATGGCTACACCTTC
CDR3: CASSRRVYGYTF

D: TRBD1
J: TRBJ1-5
V: TRBV2
size: -
DNA: TGTGCCAGCAGCAGGACAGGTAGCAATCAGCCCCAGCATTTT
CDR3: CASSRTGSNQPQHF

D: TRBD2
J: TRBJ2-3
V: TRBV6-2/TRBV6-3
size: -
DNA: TGTGCCAGCAGTTCCTGGACTAGCGGCACAGATACGCAGTATTTT
CDR3: CASSSWTSGTDTQYF

D: TRBD2
J: TRBJ2-2
V: TRBV10-3
size: -
DNA: TGTGCCTCGGCCGGGACTAGCGGGGGGCAAGGCGCCGGGGAGCTGTTTTTT
CDR3: CASAGTSGGQGAGELFF

D: TRBD2
J: TRBJ2-1
V: TRBV28
size: -
DNA: TGTGCCAGCAAAAGCGGGAGTACTCGGTACAATGAGCAGTTCTTC
CDR3: CASKSGSTRYNEQFF

D: TRBD2
J: TRBJ2-1
V: TRBV6-5
size: few
DNA: TGTGCCAGCCATGGGGTAGCGGGCGGGGACAATGAGCAGTTCTTC
CDR3: CASHGVAGGDNEQFF

D: -
J: TRBJ1-2
V: TRBV5-4
size: once
DNA: TGTGCCAGCAGCTTGGGGTCCCAAAGTGGCCTTGGCTACACCTTC
CDR3: CASSLGSQSGLGYTF

D: TRBD1
J: TRBJ2-5
V: TRBV10-3
size: -
DNA: TGTGCCATCAGCGGGGACAGGGAAGAGACCCAGTACTTC
CDR3: CAISGDREETQYF

D: -
J: TRBJ1-5
V: TRBV3-1/TRBV3-2
size: -
DNA: TGTGCCAGCAGCCAAGGGGGAGATCAGCCCCAGCATTTT
CDR3: CASSQGGDQPQHF

D: -
J: TRBJ2-6
V: TRBV5-4
size: few
DNA: TGTGCCAGCAGCCCAATGACAACAGGCTCTGGGGCCAACGTCCTGACTTTC
CDR3: CASSPMTTGSGANVLTF

D: TRBD2
J: TRBJ2-3
V: TRBV6-2/TRBV6-3
size: -
DNA: TGTGCCAGCAGTTACCCCCTAAAGGCGGGGGAGGATACAGATACGCAGTATTTT
CDR3: CASSYPLKAGEDTDTQYF

D: -
J: TRBJ2-1
V: TRBV20-1
size: -
DNA: TGCAGTGCTAGTTTCAATGTCTACAATGAGCAGTTCTTC
CDR3: CSASFNVYNEQFF

D: -
J: TRBJ2-3
V: TRBV19
size: -
DNA: TGTGCCAGTCGGACAGTTAGCACAGATACGCAGTATTTT
CDR3: CASRTVSTDTQYF

D: -
J: TRBJ1-6
V: TRBV2
size: -
DNA: TGTGCCAGCAGTGAAGGGGGGGGGTCGGCCCTCCACTTT
CDR3: CASSEGGGSALHF

D: -
J: TRBJ1-1
V: TRBV2
size: -
DNA: TGTGCCAGCAGCCCACAGGGTCGGGTGACTGAAGCTTTCTTT
CDR3: CASSPQGRVTEAFF

D: -
J: TRBJ2-5
V: TRBV18
size: -
DNA: TGTGCCAGCTCACCACCTTCCCTTCAAGAGACCCAGTACTTC
CDR3: CASSPPSLQETQYF

D: -
J: TRBJ1-1
V: TRBV18
size: few
DNA: TGTGCCAGCTCACAGGACAAGAACACTGAAGCTTTCTTT
CDR3: CASSQDKNTEAFF

D: TRBD1
J: TRBJ1-6
V: TRBV6-2/TRBV6-3
size: -
DNA: TGTGCCAGCAGTTGGGCAGGGGGTTCACCCCTCCACTTT
CDR3: CASSWAGGSPLHF

D: -
J: TRBJ1-6
V: TRBV6-2/TRBV6-3
size: few
DNA: TGTGCCAGCAGTTACCGAGGTTCACCCCTCCACTTT
CDR3: CASSYRGSPLHF

D: -
J: TRBJ1-2
V: TRBV12-1
size: -
DNA: TGTGCCAGCAGCTCCACGACTCATTCTGAAATGTATGGCTACACCTTC
CDR3: CASSSTTHSEMYGYTF

D: -
J: TRBJ2-7
V: TRBV6-2/TRBV6-3
size: -
DNA: TGTGCCAGCAGTCCGGACAGACGACTATTCAACGAGCAGTACTTC
CDR3: CASSPDRRLFNEQYF

D: TRBD2
J: TRBJ2-1
V: TRBV27
size: -
DNA: TGTGCCAGCAGACAGACTAGCGGGATGGGCGGTGAGCAGTTCTTC
CDR3: CASRQTSGMGGEQFF

D: TRBD2
J: TRBJ2-1
V: TRBV28
size: -
DNA: TGTGCCAGCAGTTTTCGGCGGGGGGGCCCCTACAATGAGCAGTTCTTC
CDR3: CASSFRRGGPYNEQFF

D: -
J: TRBJ1-3
V: TRBV25-1
size: few
DNA: TGTGCCAGCAGAGACAGGATTGAGAACACCATATATTTT
CDR3: CASRDRIENTIYF

D: TRBD1
J: TRBJ1-2
V: TRBV7-2
size: -
DNA: TGTGCCAGCAGCTCAGCCGGGACAGGGAATTATGGCTACACCTTC
CDR3: CASSSAGTGNYGYTF

D: -
J: TRBJ1-2
V: TRBV7-9
size: -
DNA: TGTGCCAGCAGTACAGATAACTATGGCTACACCTTC
CDR3: CASSTDNYGYTF

D: -
J: TRBJ2-5
V: TRBV20-1
size: -
DNA: TGCAGTGCTAGCGGGGAAGAGACCCAGTACTTC
CDR3: CSASGEETQYF

D: TRBD1
J: TRBJ1-1
V: TRBV15
size: -
DNA: TGTGCCACCAGCAGAAACAGGGGGATGAACACTGAAGCTTTCTTT
CDR3: CATSRNRGMNTEAFF